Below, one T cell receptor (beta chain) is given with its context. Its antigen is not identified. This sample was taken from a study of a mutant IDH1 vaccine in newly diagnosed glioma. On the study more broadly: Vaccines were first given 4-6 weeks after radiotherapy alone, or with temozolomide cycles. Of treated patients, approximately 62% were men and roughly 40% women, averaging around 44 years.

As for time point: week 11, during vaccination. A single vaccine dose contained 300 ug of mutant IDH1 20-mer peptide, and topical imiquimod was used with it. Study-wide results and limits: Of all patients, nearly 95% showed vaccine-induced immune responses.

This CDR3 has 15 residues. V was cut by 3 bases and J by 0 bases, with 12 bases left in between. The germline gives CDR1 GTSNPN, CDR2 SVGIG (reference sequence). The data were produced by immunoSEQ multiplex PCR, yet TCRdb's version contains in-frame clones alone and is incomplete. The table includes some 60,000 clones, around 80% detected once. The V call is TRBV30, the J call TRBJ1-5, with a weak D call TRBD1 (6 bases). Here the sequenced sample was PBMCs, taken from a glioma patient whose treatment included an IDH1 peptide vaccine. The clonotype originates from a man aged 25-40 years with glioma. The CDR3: CAWSPGHNSNQPQHF. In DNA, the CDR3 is TGTGCCTGGAGCCCGGGACACAATAGCAATCAGCCCCAGCATTTT.